This entry features one T cell receptor (beta chain) sequence. Its antigen has not been determined. Base qualities are not provided; no much larger clone lies one nucleotide away. The cohort comprised some 700 healthy bone marrow donors. Cohort members were all nominally healthy when sampled, although unrecorded immune exposures were likely present. The donor was CMV seropositive and belonged to the group of 250 to 300 seropositive cohort members. Every donor gave a peripheral blood sample, and the peripheral blood mononuclear cells from that sample were used for TCR beta sequencing. The Qiagen DNeasy Blood Extraction Kit was used to extract genomic DNA from the blood cell samples. This specimen belongs to a study of cytomegalovirus exposure and HLA in healthy donors (dated by TCRdb to the late 2010s). A note on the overall study: According to an earlier analysis of 587 of the donors, roughly 180 million T cells yielded some 120 million unique TCR beta sequences and roughly 280 Gb of sequence data. An early release that covered about 600 HLA-typed donors contained about 290 gigabases of sequencing data and about 84 million unique TCR sequences. Among the roughly 370 genotyped donors, 75% to 90% belonged to the genetic ancestry cluster associated with self-reported Caucasian donors. The aim of the study was to test whether cataloging public T cell receptors could identify signatures of past pathogen exposure. The study profiled the T cell repertoires of more than 500 subjects by immunosequencing and related them to cytomegalovirus serostatus. A separate validation cohort of roughly 120 different subjects was used in addition to the roughly 620-subject first cohort. To predict cytomegalovirus infection status, the study brought together high-throughput TCR immunosequencing, statistical association of individual TCRs with disease status, and machine learning. In a later analysis, previously published TCR beta repertoires from roughly 710 donors were re-analyzed and high-resolution HLA genotyping was added so that TCR occurrence patterns could be studied. Rather than using new phenotypic data, the later analysis identified candidate immune exposures from TCR beta sequences and from how often those sequences occurred across donors. An earlier analysis of some 600 of the donors applied high-throughput TCR beta sequencing to assess whether each TCR beta V gene segment acted as functional or pseudogenic. Donor age, sex, ethnicity and CMV serostatus were compiled together with the repertoire data. A later genetic analysis used genome-wide SNP genotypes for about three fifths of the 666 donors, treating that subset as a discovery cohort. All discovery cohort repertoires had been generated using a single sequencing platform. Both class I and class II loci were covered by HLA typing, at four-digit resolution. Typing coverage differed by locus: A, B, C, DRB1 and DQB1 were typed in about 629-630 donors, DQA1 in roughly 510, DPA1 in around 600, and DPB1 in around 440. Because of strong linkage in the cohort, five DR-DQ haplotypes were treated as single units for association and clustering. Among about 400 genotyped donors of the cohort, an average of approximately 240,000 unique TCR beta nucleotide sequences was sequenced per donor, of which about 19% were non-productive. Overall study results and their limits: The cohort was sequenced for TCR beta chains only, and without alpha or paired-chain data the features that could be detected were limited. A further reported finding was that TCR beta sequences accurately predicted the HLA-A and HLA-B alleles for most subjects in the first cohort. In a later genetic analysis, fewer N-insertions in productive TCRs were reported among donors in an Asian-associated ancestry cluster than the approximately 670-donor mean. A later genetic analysis associated a missense DCLRE1C variant with V-gene and J-gene trimming of TCR beta chains, and an independent cohort replicated the association. In the study, about 150 TCR beta chains were listed as associated with cytomegalovirus. A later analysis reported that several top co-occurrence clusters appeared linked to parvovirus B19, influenza, CMV and Epstein-Barr virus. Because counts were too low, seventeen rarely observed V segments, including chromosome 9 orphons, were excluded from the earlier analysis of 500 to 700 of the donors. A cluster of highly shared sequence variants was judged likely to represent a technical artifact of the sequencing pipeline. In vitro tests confirmed that a few of the cytomegalovirus-associated TCR beta chains recognize cytomegalovirus antigens. The authors suggested that the approach could potentially be generalized to other disease states and immunological phenotypes. In an earlier analysis of about 600 of the donors, most TCR beta V segments appeared in productive rearrangements about 87% or about 30% of the time, broadly matching IMGT annotations. Correlated functional status among segregating V segments might reflect linkage disequilibrium, but an unknown experimental factor could not be ruled out. In a later analysis, HLA-associated TCR beta chains showed more clonal expansion and lower generation probabilities than non-associated chains that were equally common. When HLA alleles, especially DR and DQ, strongly co-occurred, TCR associations were difficult to assign to individual alleles. Because HLA typing was unavailable for some donors at each locus, only the typed subset was used in association tests. Cytomegalovirus status was reported to be diagnosed by the classifier with high specificity and sensitivity in both the original and validation cohorts. A later analysis found that TCR association rates varied across HLA loci, with DRB1 alleles showing the most associated TCRs and HLA-C alleles the fewest. Sequencing depth was assumed to be roughly uniform across donors in the presence/absence analyses, though that assumption may not hold. While some public TCRs were present in many individuals, most TCR sequences turned up only very rarely across donors. Most CMV-associated TCR beta chains appeared to be HLA-restricted in a later analysis, and the HLA associations seemed to be driven largely by CMV exposure. The only immune exposure information available for the cohort was CMV serostatus. Some IMGT-functional V segments, including TRBV6-2 and TRBV6-3, could not be told apart with the 87-base-pair reads, so those segments were excluded. In a later analysis, some 18,000 TCR beta sequences were associated with specific HLA alleles at a false discovery rate of 0.05.

The protocol used for the library was the immunoSEQ multiplex PCR assay. A mixture of 60 forward primers for TCR Vbeta segments and 13 reverse primers for TCR Jbeta segments was used in the multiplex PCR. The CDR3 region of rearranged TCR beta genes was amplified from genomic DNA with a multiplex PCR assay. The amplified TCR beta libraries were sequenced on the Illumina HiSeq System as 87-base-pair reads. Processing in the source paper ran as follows. A later analysis tallied roughly 76 million unique TCR beta chains across the roughly 610 repertoires, and around 10 million of those chains were shared by two or more donors. A nearest-neighbor algorithm error-corrected the raw reads and collapsed the reads into unique sequences, merging closely related sequences to remove PCR and sequencing errors. To assign V, D and J gene segments, CDR3 sequences were aligned to IMGT reference sequences. For a sequence to be retained, at least a six-nucleotide match to both a V gene segment and a J gene segment was required. A rearrangement was called productive if the CDR3 had no stop codons and remained in frame with V and J, and every other rearrangement was called non-productive. Following IMGT convention, CDR3 was defined as the stretch from the second conserved V-encoded cysteine up to the conserved J-encoded phenylalanine. In an earlier analysis of around 540 of the donors, sequences lacking an unambiguous match to a single V gene segment were excluded. In an earlier analysis of a few hundred of the donors, V segments were called functional above 56.7% productive rearrangements and were called segregating when the between-donor standard deviation exceeded 5%. A statistical classification framework was built for diagnosing cytomegalovirus status from the catalog of TCR beta chain sequences. V and J gene assignment, in a later analysis, came from comparing TCR nucleotide sequences with IMGT/GENE-DB human TR gene sequences. Using the TCRdist pipeline, a later analysis assigned CDR3 sequences along with most-parsimonious VDJ recombination scenarios. In a later analysis, each TCR beta chain was defined by its CDR3 amino acid sequence together with its V-gene family, and reads without a unique V-gene family were excluded. A later analysis removed several hundred highly shared, low-generation-probability nucleotide sequences to deal with suspected cross-contamination and a sequencing artifact. In a later analysis, a clonal expansion index was calculated for each public chain from normalized within-repertoire ranks of inferred template counts. A later analysis computed generation probabilities with a VDJ recombination model fitted to out-of-frame rearrangements, and checked the results against IGoR. In a later analysis, TCR-TCR, TCR-HLA and TCR-CMV co-occurrence was scored with hypergeometric tests, and a repertoire-size bias correction was applied to TCR pairs. In a later analysis, false discovery rates were estimated by permuting HLA or CMV assignments 20 times. A later analysis grouped co-occurring TCRs with DBSCAN, adding TCRdist sequence similarity when clustering within HLA-allele-positive subsets. Repertoires with fewer than 30,000 or more than 120,000 public chains were left out of co-occurrence clustering, as were a few repertoires with anomalous nucleotide sharing. TCRdb stores this immuneACCESS table with in-frame sequences only. Part of the clones is absent; in the studies checked, under half of the shortfall reflects unresolved V genes, and no reason is known for the rest. V and J calls plus clone size are reproduced from that table; the DNA served to infer D and trimming. The table for this sample lists some 170,000 clones; 75% to 80% of them were counted only once. The ten most abundant clones make up approximately 6.3% of the sample.

From a lookup of the germline V gene, CDR1 and CDR2 are SGHRS and YFSETQ. V loses 0 bases, J loses 9 bases, and the germline ends lie 12 bases apart. CDR3 length: 13 amino acids, cysteine to phenylalanine. Only the CDR3 portion is preserved as DNA: 39 bases, with reading frame beginning at the first base. The TCR comes from a man aged 40-55 years in good health and CMV-seropositive. The chain is encoded by TRBV5-1 joined to TRBJ1-2; the D gene is perhaps TRBD1, from 6 matching bases. The sequencing sample was made of PBMCs. For the CDR3, the sequence is CASSLEQGRSYTF. In nucleotide form, the sequence is TGCGCCAGCAGCTTGGAACAGGGTAGGAGCTACACCTTC.